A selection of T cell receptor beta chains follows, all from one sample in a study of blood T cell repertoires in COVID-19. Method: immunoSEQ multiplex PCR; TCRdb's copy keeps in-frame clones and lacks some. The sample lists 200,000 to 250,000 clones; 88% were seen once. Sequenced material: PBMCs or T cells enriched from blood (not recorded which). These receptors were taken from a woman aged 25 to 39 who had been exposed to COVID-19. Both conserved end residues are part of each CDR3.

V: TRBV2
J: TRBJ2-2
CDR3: CASSESMGGSRARNTGELFF

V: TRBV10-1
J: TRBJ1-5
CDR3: CASTRTGPYSNQPQHF

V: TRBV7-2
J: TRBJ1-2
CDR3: CASSLPSRTGGNNYGYTF

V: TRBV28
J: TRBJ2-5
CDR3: CASSSTGGQGHQETQYF

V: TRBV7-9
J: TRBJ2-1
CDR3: CASSRRGTGNNEQFF

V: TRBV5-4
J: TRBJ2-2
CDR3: CASRLGLPNTGELFF

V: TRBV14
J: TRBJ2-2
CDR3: CASSQALLGLAGGNTGELFF

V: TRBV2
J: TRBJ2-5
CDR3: CASSEDPHRGEETQYF

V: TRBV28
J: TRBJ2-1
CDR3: CASSPRQTPYNEQFF

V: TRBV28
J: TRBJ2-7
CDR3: CASSWSSGGAYEQYF

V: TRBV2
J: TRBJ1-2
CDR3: CASVNRGIRGYTF

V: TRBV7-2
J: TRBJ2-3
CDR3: CASSFPSGWGDTQYF

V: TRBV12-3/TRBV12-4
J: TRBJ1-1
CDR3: CASSLGQNTEAFF

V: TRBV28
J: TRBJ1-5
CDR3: CASSFVDRVEQPQHF

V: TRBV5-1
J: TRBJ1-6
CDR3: CASSLDRKLSPLHF

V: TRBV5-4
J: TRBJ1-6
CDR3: CASSSGTVNSPLHF

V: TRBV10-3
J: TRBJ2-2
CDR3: CAISEKREGGELFF

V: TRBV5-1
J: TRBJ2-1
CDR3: CASSLVRDEQFF

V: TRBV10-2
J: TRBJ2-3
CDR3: CASSEWRDFTDTQYF

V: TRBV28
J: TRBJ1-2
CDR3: CASSLGTGYGYTF

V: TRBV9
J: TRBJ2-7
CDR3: CASSEGLAGTHEQYF

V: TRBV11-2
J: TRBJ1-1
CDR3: CASSAGREPNTEAFF

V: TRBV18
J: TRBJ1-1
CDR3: CASSPGRVEAFF

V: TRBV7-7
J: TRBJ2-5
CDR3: CAIGGVAGVETQYF

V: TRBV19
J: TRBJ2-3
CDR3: CASSIKLGSGADTQYF

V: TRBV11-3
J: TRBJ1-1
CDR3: CASSPRGMNTEAFF

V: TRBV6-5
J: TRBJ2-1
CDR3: CASSYLVGSYNEQFF

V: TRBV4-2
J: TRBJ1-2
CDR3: CASSQEGGNYGYTF

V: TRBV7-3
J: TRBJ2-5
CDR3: CASSLGLAGGPKETQYF

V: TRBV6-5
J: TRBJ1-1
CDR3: CASGQGYEAFF

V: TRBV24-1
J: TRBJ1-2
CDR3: CATGEDNYGYTF

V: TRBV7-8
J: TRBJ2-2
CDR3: CASSQEASGSLGELFF

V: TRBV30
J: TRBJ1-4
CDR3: CAWGQGPEKLFF

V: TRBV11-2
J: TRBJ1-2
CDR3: CASSSLRSNYGYTF

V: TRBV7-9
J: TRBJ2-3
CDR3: CASSLRRESTDTQYF

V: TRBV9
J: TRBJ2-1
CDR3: CASSPRTGVSEQFF

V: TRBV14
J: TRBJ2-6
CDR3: CASSFGLAGDESGANVLTF

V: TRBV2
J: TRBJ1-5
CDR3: CASQDRANRPQHF

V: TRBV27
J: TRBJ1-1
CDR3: CASSLRENTEAFF

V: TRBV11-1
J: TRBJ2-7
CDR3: CASSLHSNSYEQYF

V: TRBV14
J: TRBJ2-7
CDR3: CASSQVGGSVSEQYF

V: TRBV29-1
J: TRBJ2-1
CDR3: CSVGLRTGVVHEQFF

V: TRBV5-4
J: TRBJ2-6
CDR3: CASSFQGTGANVLTF

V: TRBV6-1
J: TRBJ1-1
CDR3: CASSERRGWTEAFF

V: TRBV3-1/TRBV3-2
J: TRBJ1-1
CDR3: CASSQGGRSTEAFF

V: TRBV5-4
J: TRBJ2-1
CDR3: CASSLGSSNEQFF

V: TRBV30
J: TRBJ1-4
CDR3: CAWSVPDSELFF

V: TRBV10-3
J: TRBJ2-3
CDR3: CAISAGGGPGDTQYF

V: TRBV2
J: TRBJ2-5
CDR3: CASSPLGYQETQYF

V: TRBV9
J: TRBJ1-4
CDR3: CASSPSGQTNEKLFF

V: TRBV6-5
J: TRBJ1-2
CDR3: CASRPQGALGYTF

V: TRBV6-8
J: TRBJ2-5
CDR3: CASSYSGLAGETQYF

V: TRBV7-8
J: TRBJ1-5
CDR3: CASSYFPGHSNQPQHF

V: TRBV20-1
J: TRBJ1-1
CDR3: CSASENLGGVEAFF

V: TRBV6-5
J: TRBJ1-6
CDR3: CASSQGSDSPLHF

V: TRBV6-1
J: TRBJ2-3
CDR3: CASSDFGQGPDTQYF

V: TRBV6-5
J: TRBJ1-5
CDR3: CASTTGVSNQPQHF